This TCR beta chain emerged from a study of blood T cell repertoires in COVID-19. Germline trimming cut 6 bases from V and 9 bases from J; bases unmatched to any gene: 14. The length of the CDR3 is 15 residues. Per the germline V gene, CDR1 is MDHEN and CDR2 is SYDVKM. Sequencing used immunoSEQ multiplex PCR; TCRdb keeps in-frame clones, though not all of them. Found here are more than 85,000 clones, roughly 79% of them singletons; the top ten hold roughly a tenth. The sample taken for sequencing was peripheral blood. This chain uses TRBV28 with TRBJ2-1, with 7 bases identical to TRBD2. This TCR derives from a man between 65 and 85 years old with acute or convalescent COVID-19. The CDR3 spells CASRESGEKFGEQFF. CDR3 in DNA: TGTGCCAGCAGGGAGAGCGGGGAGAAGTTCGGTGAGCAGTTCTTC.